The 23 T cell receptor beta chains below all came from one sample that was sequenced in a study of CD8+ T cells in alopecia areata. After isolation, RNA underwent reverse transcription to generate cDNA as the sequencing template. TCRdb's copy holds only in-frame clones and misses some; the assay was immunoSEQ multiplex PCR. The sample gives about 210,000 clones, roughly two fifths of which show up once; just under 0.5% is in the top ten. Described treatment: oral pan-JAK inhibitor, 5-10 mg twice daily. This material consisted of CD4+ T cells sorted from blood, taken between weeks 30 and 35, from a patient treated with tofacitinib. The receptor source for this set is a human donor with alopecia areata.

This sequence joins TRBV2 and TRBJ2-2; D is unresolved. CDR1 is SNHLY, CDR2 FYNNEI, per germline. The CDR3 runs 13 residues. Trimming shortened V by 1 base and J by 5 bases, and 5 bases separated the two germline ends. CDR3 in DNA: TGTGCCAGCAGTGAAGTGTCGACCGGGGAGCTGTTTTTT. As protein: CASSEVSTGELFF. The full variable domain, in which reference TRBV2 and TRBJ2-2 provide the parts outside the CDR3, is EPEVTQTPSHQVTQMGQEVILRCVPISNHLYFYWYRQILGQKVEFLVSFYNNEISEKSEIFDDQFSVERPDGSNFTLKIRSTKLEDSAMYFCASSEVSTGELFFGEGSRLTVL.

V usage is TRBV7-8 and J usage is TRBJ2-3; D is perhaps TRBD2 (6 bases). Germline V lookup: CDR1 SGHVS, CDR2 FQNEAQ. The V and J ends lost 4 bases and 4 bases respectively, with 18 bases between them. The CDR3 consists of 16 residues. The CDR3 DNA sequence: TGTGCCAGCAGCTCCCGGGGTGCGGGGATCGCAGATACGCAGTATTTT. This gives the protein CASSSRGAGIADTQYF.

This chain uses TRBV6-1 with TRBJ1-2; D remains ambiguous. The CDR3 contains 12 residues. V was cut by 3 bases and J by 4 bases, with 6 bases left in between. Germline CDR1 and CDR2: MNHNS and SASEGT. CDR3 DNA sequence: TGTGCCAGCAGTGATGGCGTCTATGGCTACACCTTC. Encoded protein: CASSDGVYGYTF.

CDR3 protein: CSEISGLRAGAQYF. The CDR3 DNA follows: TGCAGCGAGATATCGGGACTACGGGCAGGGGCGCAGTATTTT. The chain employs TRBV29-1 and TRBJ2-3; tentatively, D is TRBD2 (7 bases). CDR1 is SQVTM and CDR2 is ANQGSEA in the germline V gene. The ends were cut back, 7 bases at V and 10 bases at J, with 24 bases in the middle. This CDR3 is built from 14 residues.

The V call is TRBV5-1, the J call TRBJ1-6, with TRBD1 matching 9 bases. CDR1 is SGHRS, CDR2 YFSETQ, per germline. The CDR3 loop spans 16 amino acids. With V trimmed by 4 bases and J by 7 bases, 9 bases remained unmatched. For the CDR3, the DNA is TGCGCCAGCAGCCCCCGACGAACAGGGGGCAATTCACCCCTCCACTTT. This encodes CASSPRRTGGNSPLHF.

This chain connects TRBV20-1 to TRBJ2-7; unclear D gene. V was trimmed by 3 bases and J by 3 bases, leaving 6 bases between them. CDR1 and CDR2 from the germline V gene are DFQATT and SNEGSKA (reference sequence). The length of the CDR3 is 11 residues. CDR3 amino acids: CSASLSYEQYF. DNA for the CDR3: TGCAGTGCTAGTTTGAGCTACGAGCAGTACTTC.

CDR3 bases: TGTGCCAGCAGCCCACAGGGGGCGGAGGATCAGCCCCAGCATTTT. Translating it yields CASSPQGAEDQPQHF. This chain uses TRBV25-1 with TRBJ1-5; 9 bases map to TRBD1. CDR1 and CDR2 (germline): MGHDK, SYGVNS. V gave up 6 bases and J gave up 5 bases; unmatched junction bases: 8. CDR3 size: 15 residues.

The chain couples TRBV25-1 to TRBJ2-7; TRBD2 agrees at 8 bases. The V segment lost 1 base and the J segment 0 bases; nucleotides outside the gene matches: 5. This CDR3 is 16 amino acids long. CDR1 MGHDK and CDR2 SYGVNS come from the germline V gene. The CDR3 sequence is CASSESGGRSSYEQYF. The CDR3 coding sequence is TGTGCCAGCAGTGAATCGGGCGGGAGGAGCTCCTACGAGCAGTACTTC.

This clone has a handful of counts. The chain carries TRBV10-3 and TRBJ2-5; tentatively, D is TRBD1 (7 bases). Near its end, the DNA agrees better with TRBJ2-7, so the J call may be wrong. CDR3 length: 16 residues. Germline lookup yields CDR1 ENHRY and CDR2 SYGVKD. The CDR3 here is CAISAGGQLSSYEQYF. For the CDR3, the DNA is TGTGCCATCAGTGCCGGGGGACAGTTGAGCTCCTACGAGCAGTACTTC.

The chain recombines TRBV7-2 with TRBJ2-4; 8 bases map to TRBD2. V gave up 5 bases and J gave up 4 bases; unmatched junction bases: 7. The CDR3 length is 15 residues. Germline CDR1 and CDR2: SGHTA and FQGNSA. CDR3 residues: CASSIVAGMKNIQYF. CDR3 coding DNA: TGTGCCAGCAGCATCGTAGCGGGGATGAAAAACATTCAGTACTTC.

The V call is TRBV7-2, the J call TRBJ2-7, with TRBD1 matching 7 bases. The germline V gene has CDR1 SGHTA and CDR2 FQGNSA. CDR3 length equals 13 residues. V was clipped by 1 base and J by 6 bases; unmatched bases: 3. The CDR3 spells CASSLEGTAEQYF. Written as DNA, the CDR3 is TGTGCCAGCAGCTTAGAAGGGACAGCCGAGCAGTACTTC. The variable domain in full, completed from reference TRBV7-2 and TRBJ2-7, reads GAGVSQSPSNKVTEKGKDVELRCDPISGHTALYWYRQSLGQGLEFLIYFQGNSAPDKSGLPSDRFSAERTGGSVSTLTIQRTQQEDSAVYLCASSLEGTAEQYFGPGTRLTVT.

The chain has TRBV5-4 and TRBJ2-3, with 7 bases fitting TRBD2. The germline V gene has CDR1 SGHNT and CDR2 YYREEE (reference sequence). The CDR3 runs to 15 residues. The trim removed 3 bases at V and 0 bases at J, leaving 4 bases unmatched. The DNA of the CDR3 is TGTGCCAGCAGCTCCCGACTAGCTAGCACAGATACGCAGTATTTT. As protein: CASSSRLASTDTQYF.

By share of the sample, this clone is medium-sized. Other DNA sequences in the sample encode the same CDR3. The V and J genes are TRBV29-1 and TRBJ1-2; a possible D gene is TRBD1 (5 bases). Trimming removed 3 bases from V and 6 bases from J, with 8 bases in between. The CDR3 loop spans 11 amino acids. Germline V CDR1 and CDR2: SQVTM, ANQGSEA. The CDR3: CSVEGTDGYTF. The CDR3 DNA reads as TGCAGCGTTGAGGGGACCGATGGCTACACCTTC.

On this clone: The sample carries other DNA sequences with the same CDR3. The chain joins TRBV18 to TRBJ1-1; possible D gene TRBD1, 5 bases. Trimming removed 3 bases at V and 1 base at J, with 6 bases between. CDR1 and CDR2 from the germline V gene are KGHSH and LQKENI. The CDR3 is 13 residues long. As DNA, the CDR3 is TGTGCCAGCTCACCTGGACAGAACACTGAAGCTTTCTTT. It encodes CASSPGQNTEAFF.

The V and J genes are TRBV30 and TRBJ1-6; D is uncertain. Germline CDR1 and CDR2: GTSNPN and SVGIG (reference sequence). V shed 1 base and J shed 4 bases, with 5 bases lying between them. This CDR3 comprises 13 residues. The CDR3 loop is CAWSGGYNSPLHF. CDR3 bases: TGTGCCTGGAGTGGGGGTTATAATTCACCCCTCCACTTT.

The CDR3 is CASSPRKSDFYNEQFF. The CDR3 nucleotides are TGTGCCAGCTCACCACGTAAGTCGGATTTCTACAATGAGCAGTTCTTC. The V gene is TRBV18, the J gene TRBJ2-1; D ambiguous. V dropped 1 base and J dropped 3 bases, with 13 bases sitting between them. The CDR3 length is 16 residues. The germline V gene encodes CDR1 KGHSH and CDR2 LQKENI.

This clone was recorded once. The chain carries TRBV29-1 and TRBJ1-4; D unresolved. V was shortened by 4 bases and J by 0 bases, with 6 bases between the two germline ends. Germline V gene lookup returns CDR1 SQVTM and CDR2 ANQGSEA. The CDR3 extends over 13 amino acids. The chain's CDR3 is CSVGASTNEKLFF. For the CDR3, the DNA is TGCAGCGTTGGGGCCTCAACTAATGAAAAACTGTTTTTT.

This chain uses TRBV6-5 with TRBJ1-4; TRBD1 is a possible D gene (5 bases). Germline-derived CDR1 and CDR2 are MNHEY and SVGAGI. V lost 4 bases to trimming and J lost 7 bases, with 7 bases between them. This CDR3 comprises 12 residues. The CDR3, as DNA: TGTGCCAGCAGTTGGCAGGGTGAAAAACTGTTTTTT. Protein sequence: CASSWQGEKLFF.

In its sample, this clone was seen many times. CDR3 amino acids: CASSSQGLQETQYF. The CDR3 coding sequence is TGTGCCAGCAGTTCACAGGGTCTCCAAGAGACCCAGTACTTC. This rearrangement joins TRBV6-6 to TRBJ2-5; weak D call: TRBD1 (6 bases). V lost 4 bases and J 1 base, leaving 10 bases between the germline ends. The CDR3 consists of 14 residues. From germline, CDR1 is MNHNY and CDR2 SVGAGI (reference sequence).

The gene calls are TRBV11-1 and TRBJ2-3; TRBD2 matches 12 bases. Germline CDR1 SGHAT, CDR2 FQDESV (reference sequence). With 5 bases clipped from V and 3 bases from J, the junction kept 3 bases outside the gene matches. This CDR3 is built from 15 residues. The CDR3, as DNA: TGTGCCAGCAGCCCTAGCGGGGGGGTGACAGATACGCAGTATTTT. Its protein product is CASSPSGGVTDTQYF. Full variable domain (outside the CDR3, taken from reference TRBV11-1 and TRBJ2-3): EAEVAQSPRYKITEKSQAVAFWCDPISGHATLYWYRQILGQGPELLVQFQDESVVDDSQLPKDRFSAERLKGVDSTLKIQPAELGDSAMYLCASSPSGGVTDTQYFGPGTRLTVL.

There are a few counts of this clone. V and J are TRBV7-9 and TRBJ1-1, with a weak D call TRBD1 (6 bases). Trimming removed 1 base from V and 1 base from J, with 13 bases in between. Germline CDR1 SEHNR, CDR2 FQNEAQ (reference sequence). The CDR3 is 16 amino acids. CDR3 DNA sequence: TGTGCCAGCAGCTTAGGCGGGGGCAGGGCGAACACTGAAGCTTTCTTT. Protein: CASSLGGGRANTEAFF.

The CDR3 region has the DNA TGTGCCAGCACCTTAGTCGGGTCTGGGGCCAACGTCCTGACTTTC. It codes for CASTLVGSGANVLTF. This chain joins TRBV6-6 and TRBJ2-6; D gene unclear. Trimming shortened V by 7 bases and J by 1 base, and 11 bases separated the two germline ends. This CDR3 comprises 15 residues. The germline CDR1 and CDR2 sequences are MNHNY and SVGAGI (reference sequence).

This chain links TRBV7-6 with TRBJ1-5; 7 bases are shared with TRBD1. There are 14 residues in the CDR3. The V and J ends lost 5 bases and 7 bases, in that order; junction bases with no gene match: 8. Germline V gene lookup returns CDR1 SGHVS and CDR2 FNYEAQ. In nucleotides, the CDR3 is TGTGCCAGCAGCGAACAGGGGAGGGGGCAGCCCCAGCATTTT. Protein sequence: CASSEQGRGQPQHF. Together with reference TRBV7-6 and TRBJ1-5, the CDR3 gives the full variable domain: GAGVSQSPRYKVTKRGQDVALRCDPISGHVSLYWYRQALGQGPEFLTYFNYEAQQDKSGLPNDRFSAERPEGSISTLTIQRTEQRDSAMYRCASSEQGRGQPQHFGDGTRLSIL.